This T cell receptor beta chain was recovered during a study of T cell responses to AZD1222 COVID-19 vaccine (dated by TCRdb to about 2021). A note on the overall study: Because spike-specific TCR depth and breadth did not differ between the two schedules, AZD1222 recipients who got a second dose at roughly 4 weeks were pooled with those who got a second dose at roughly 12 weeks. A total of about 230 trial participants underwent TCR sequencing, of whom roughly 210 received two doses of AZD1222 and some 25 received two doses of the MenACWY control vaccine. Trial participants were enrolled by age into 18-55, 56-69 and 70-plus year subgroups, with roughly 150, 30 and 60 TCR-sequenced participants respectively.

Reading the label with the study, this specimen's time point is: baseline before first vaccination. The vaccinee samples were drawn from two UK trials, COV001 and COV002, one of which was a single-blind randomized controlled phase 2/3 trial testing AZD1222 (ChAdOx1 nCoV-19) in healthy adults. For TCRbeta chain sequencing, PBMC samples from trial participants were taken at day 0 and at day 28 after the second dose. Remarks on this clone: Its antigen specificity is not known. Qualities for individual bases were not recorded, and no much larger clone is one base off.

The CDR3 regions of human TCRbeta chains were analyzed by immunosequencing. In the authors' own workflow: Repertoire TCRs were checked for matches against a reference library of SARS-CoV-2-specific TCRs that had been generated using the MIRA antigen-specificity platform. Breadth was defined as the fraction of unique TCRs that were SARS-CoV-2-associated. Depth was defined as the fraction of total T cells that were SARS-CoV-2-associated. Using the MIRA data, every spike-specific TCR was mapped to the spike region that the TCR reacted to and assigned to either a CD4 or a CD8 class. Log10-transformed breadth and depth values were compared by one-way ANOVA with Sidak's multiple comparisons tests. The source is immuneACCESS, and TCRdb retained only in-frame sequences with V and J called. Part of the clones is not carried over; for the studies checked, unresolved V genes explain less than half of this, and the remainder is unexplained. D and trimming come from the DNA, and the V and J calls and clone size come from that table. Counted in this sample were over 100,000 clones; about 90% of them appeared once. The ten largest make up more than 7.5% of the sample.

Points the paper makes about the study in general: In the small 56-69-year group, the increase in depth fell short of significance, most likely because of low power. Because no samples from the day 14 peak response were available, repertoires could be characterized only after the peak T cell response. Conclusions about previously exposed vaccinees are limited because only six or seven AZD1222 recipients were SARS-CoV-2 seropositive at baseline. Reportedly, almost half of the unique spike-specific TCRs recognized epitopes lying outside the regions that are mutated in the B.1.351 and B.1.1.7 variants. Participants were mostly white British and included more females than males, and it was suggested by the authors that clonal diversity may have been underestimated. CD4 TCRs associated with the vaccine covered the entire spike protein, and the dominant responses were in regions 160-218 and 743-854. After two AZD1222 doses, spike-specific TCR breadth and depth were significantly higher than at day 0 and than in MenACWY recipients.

The sample was peripheral blood, taken on day 0 of AZD1222 vaccination. This sequence was found in an adult in good health.

The base sequence is TGTGCCAGTAGTATGGGGACCGAGCAGTACTTC. Translated, this is CASSMGTEQYF. The chain is made from TRBV19 and TRBJ2-7, with the D segment possibly TRBD1 or TRBD2, each aligning over 5 bases. The junction shows trimming of 3 bases on V and 6 bases on J, plus 6 bases between the germline ends. The CDR3 numbers 11 residues from cysteine through phenylalanine. Only the CDR3 DNA is retained, 33 bases long and in frame from the first base. CDR1 LNHDA and CDR2 SQIVND were looked up in the germline V gene (reference sequence). Joined to the reference TRBV19 and TRBJ2-7 proteins, this CDR3 gives the full variable domain: DGGITQSPKYLFRKEGQNVTLSCEQNLNHDAMYWYRQDPGQGLRLIYYSQIVNDFQKGDIAEGYSVSREKKESFPLTVTSAQKNPTAFYLCASSMGTEQYFGPGTRLTVT.